The clone carrying this T cell receptor (beta chain) was counted only a few times. This entry comes from a study of blood T cell repertoires in COVID-19. Whole-study context: Samples of COVID-19 (acute and convalescent) were obtained from the United States, Italy and Spain. The analysed material was cDNA or gDNA that came from T cells, B-cell-depleted T cells, or PBMCs.

Authors' data handling: Amplifying reference gene primers gave estimates of nucleated cell counts. The repertoire was sequenced with immunoSEQ multiplex PCR; TCRdb's copy has only in-frame clones and lacks some. V and J calls and clone size are those listed in that table; D and trimming were worked out from the DNA. The sample consists of tens of thousands of clones, 82% of them appearing once. The sequenced sample consisted of peripheral blood. The source of this sequence is an elderly woman with acute or convalescent COVID-19.

The CDR3 loop is CATSSEARFTVPEETQYF. The CDR3 DNA sequence: TGTGCCACCAGCAGCGAAGCCCGATTTACCGTGCCCGAGGAGACCCAGTACTTC. The chain has TRBV15 and TRBJ2-5, with no clear D. The CDR3 runs 18 residues. Trimming took off 3 bases at V and 5 bases at J, with 25 bases between the two ends. Germline V gene sequence: CDR1 LNHNV, CDR2 YYDKDF (reference sequence).